These T cell receptor beta chains were read from a single sample in a study of identical twins. TCRdb redid the calling of the 5' RACE reads with MiXCR, one entry per CDR3 protein. The data contain more than 1.5 million distinct CDR3 sequences, less than 40% of them seen just once; the ten biggest clones take up around 0.3%. Specimen: cord blood. Every receptor here comes from a newborn girl in good health. Both conserved end residues are part of each CDR3. A D gene is named only where the DNA matches it firmly. Rows give clone size only sometimes, using once, few, many, or a class for an expanded clone.

clone_size,v_call,j_call,d_call,cdr3_aa,cdr3_nt
many,TRBV27,TRBJ2-3,TRBD1,CASSSRTGSFFTDTQYF,TGTGCCAGCAGTTCCCGGACAGGGTCCTTCTTCACAGATACGCAGTATTTT
few,TRBV12-3/TRBV12-4,TRBJ2-4,.,CASSRQSNLAKNIQYF,TGTGCCAGCAGCCGCCAGTCTAATCTAGCCAAAAACATTCAGTACTTC
few,TRBV25-1,TRBJ2-7,.,CASSEYGRGGMTYEQYF,TGTGCCAGCAGTGAATATGGCAGGGGGGGAATGACCTACGAGCAGTACTTC
.,TRBV9,TRBJ2-1,TRBD1,CASSLRDSNEQFF,TGTGCCAGCAGCCTACGGGACAGCAATGAGCAGTTCTTC
.,TRBV24-1,TRBJ2-2,.,CATSEGDGELFF,TGTGCCACCAGTGAAGGTGACGGGGAGCTGTTTTTT
few,TRBV20-1,TRBJ2-3,TRBD2,CSARVVGLTSGGTDTQYF,TGCAGTGCTAGAGTTGTGGGGCTGACTAGCGGGGGGACAGATACGCAGTATTTT
.,TRBV28,TRBJ2-6,TRBD1,CASSLFRDRPRVLTF,TGTGCCAGCAGTTTATTCCGGGACAGACCACGCGTCCTGACTTTC
.,TRBV5-1,TRBJ2-1,TRBD2,CASSFFGGVNNEQFF,TGCGCCAGCAGCTTTTTCGGGGGGGTAAACAATGAGCAGTTCTTC
.,TRBV5-1,TRBJ2-5,TRBD2,CASRPISGGPYNEQYF,TGCGCCAGCAGACCCATTAGCGGGGGGCCTTACAATGAGCAGTACTTC
.,TRBV7-9,TRBJ2-1,TRBD2,CAVDRASGSDEQFF,TGTGCCGTGGATAGGGCTAGCGGGAGCGATGAGCAGTTCTTC
.,TRBV29-1,TRBJ2-3,.,CSGGPGTDTQYF,TGCAGCGGGGGGCCGGGGACAGATACGCAGTATTTT
few,TRBV10-3,TRBJ1-2,.,CAIIGTVQGHGYTF,TGTGCCATCATTGGGACGGTGCAGGGCCATGGCTACACCTTC
.,TRBV20-1,TRBJ1-2,.,CSARVRRGANYGYTF,TGCAGTGCTAGAGTCAGGAGAGGAGCTAACTATGGCTACACCTTC
.,TRBV4-2,TRBJ2-7,TRBD2,CASSQDPLAGGLYEQYF,TGTGCCAGCAGCCAAGACCCTCTAGCGGGAGGGCTATACGAGCAGTACTTC
.,TRBV3-1,TRBJ2-3,.,CASSHRAARDTQYF,TGTGCCAGCAGCCATCGGGCCGCCCGGGATACGCAGTATTTT
.,TRBV4-1,TRBJ2-3,TRBD2,CASSQRLAGGRDTQYF,TGCGCCAGCAGCCAAAGGCTAGCGGGGGGTCGAGATACGCAGTATTTT
few,TRBV29-1,TRBJ2-5,TRBD2,CSVEYGTSGRVETQYF,TGCAGCGTTGAATACGGGACTAGCGGGAGGGTTGAGACCCAGTACTTC
few,TRBV19,TRBJ2-1,.,CASSSGVRLTANEQFF,TGTGCCAGTAGTAGCGGGGTCAGGTTGACCGCCAATGAGCAGTTCTTC
few,TRBV20-1,TRBJ2-3,TRBD2,CSARALAGGFPDTQYF,TGCAGTGCTAGGGCCCTAGCGGGGGGGTTTCCAGATACGCAGTATTTT
.,TRBV4-1,TRBJ2-7,TRBD2,CASSQDGGVRTYEQYF,TGCGCCAGCAGCCAAGATGGGGGGGTAAGGACCTACGAGCAGTACTTC
.,TRBV6-4,TRBJ2-1,.,CASSDSFVARRGEQFF,TGTGCCAGCAGTGACTCTTTCGTGGCTAGGCGGGGTGAGCAGTTCTTC
.,TRBV18,TRBJ2-2,.,CASSGTDTGELFF,TGTGCCAGCTCAGGGACGGACACCGGGGAGCTGTTTTTT
few,TRBV2,TRBJ2-7,.,CASSEAGAPTSEQYF,TGTGCCAGCAGTGAAGCGGGAGCCCCTACCTCCGAGCAGTACTTC
.,TRBV29-1,TRBJ2-2,.,CSVADTPNTGELFF,TGCAGCGTGGCGGACACCCCGAACACCGGGGAGCTGTTTTTT
.,TRBV25-1,TRBJ2-3,TRBD2,CASSEVFGSGRSTDTQYF,TGTGCCAGCAGTGAAGTCTTCGGGAGCGGGAGATCGACAGATACGCAGTATTTT
many,TRBV6-5,TRBJ1-2,.,CASSRRRYAYGYTF,TGTGCCAGCTCAAGGAGGAGGTATGCCTATGGCTACACCTTC
few,TRBV20-1,TRBJ1-5,TRBD1,CSARGNGTANQPQHF,TGCAGTGCTAGAGGTAACGGGACAGCTAATCAGCCCCAGCATTTT
once,TRBV12-3/TRBV12-4,TRBJ2-1,.,CASSLAGAKYEQFF,TGTGCCAGCAGTTTAGCGGGAGCGAAGTATGAGCAGTTCTTC
few,TRBV27,TRBJ2-5,.,CASSLSRWPNQETQYF,TGTGCCAGCAGTTTGTCAAGGTGGCCCAACCAAGAGACCCAGTACTTC
.,TRBV3-1,TRBJ1-6,.,CASSQVSFLRDSPLHF,TGTGCCAGCAGCCAAGTTTCCTTTCTCAGGGATTCACCCCTCCACTTT
many,TRBV20-1,TRBJ2-4,.,CSASGWPKNIQYF,TGCAGTGCTAGCGGGTGGCCCAAAAACATTCAGTACTTC
.,TRBV28,TRBJ1-2,TRBD1,CASSRGTGGAYGYTF,TGTGCCAGCAGCCGAGGGACAGGGGGCGCGTATGGCTACACCTTC
.,TRBV27,TRBJ1-5,TRBD1,CAIELQGANNQPQHF,TGTGCCATCGAGCTCCAGGGGGCGAACAACCAGCCCCAGCATTTT
few,TRBV20-1,TRBJ2-5,.,CSARPEQKETQYF,TGCAGTGCTAGACCCGAGCAGAAAGAGACCCAGTACTTC
.,TRBV20-1,TRBJ2-1,.,CSARGRTGRDNEQFF,TGCAGTGCTAGAGGAAGGACAGGGAGGGACAATGAGCAGTTCTTC
few,TRBV2,TRBJ2-7,TRBD2,CASPELAGAQYEQYF,TGTGCCAGCCCTGAGTTAGCGGGAGCCCAATACGAGCAGTACTTC
few,TRBV20-1,TRBJ2-1,.,CSAKGGGYEQFF,TGCAGTGCTAAGGGGGGAGGATATGAGCAGTTCTTC
.,TRBV4-1,TRBJ2-3,.,CASSQPVGDTQYF,TGCGCCAGCAGCCAGCCAGTAGGAGATACGCAGTATTTT
many,TRBV20-1,TRBJ2-7,.,CSARPDSYEQYF,TGCAGTGCTAGACCCGACTCCTACGAGCAGTACTTC
few,TRBV19,TRBJ2-4,.,CASSIFQWERAKNIQYF,TGTGCCAGTAGTATATTTCAGTGGGAACGAGCCAAAAACATTCAGTACTTC
.,TRBV20-1,TRBJ2-7,TRBD1,CSAKTPGQGYEQYF,TGCAGTGCAAAAACTCCGGGACAGGGCTACGAGCAGTACTTC
.,TRBV6-4,TRBJ2-5,TRBD2,CASSDSYSPGGEETQYF,TGTGCCAGCAGTGACTCGTACTCCCCGGGGGGGGAAGAGACCCAGTACTTC
.,TRBV3-1,TRBJ1-6,.,CAGSRLNSPLHF,TGTGCCGGCAGCCGACTAAATTCACCCCTCCACTTT
.,TRBV25-1,TRBJ2-5,TRBD2,CASSGHKASGSGFNEQYF,TGTGCCAGCAGTGGCCATAAAGCTAGCGGGAGTGGTTTCAATGAGCAGTACTTC
many,TRBV29-1,TRBJ2-4,TRBD2,CSVDDSGVKNIQYF,TGCAGCGTTGATGATAGCGGGGTCAAAAACATTCAGTACTTC
.,TRBV7-9,TRBJ2-1,.,CASSFPKTRSSYNEQFF,TGTGCCAGCAGCTTCCCAAAGACTAGGAGCTCCTACAATGAGCAGTTCTTC